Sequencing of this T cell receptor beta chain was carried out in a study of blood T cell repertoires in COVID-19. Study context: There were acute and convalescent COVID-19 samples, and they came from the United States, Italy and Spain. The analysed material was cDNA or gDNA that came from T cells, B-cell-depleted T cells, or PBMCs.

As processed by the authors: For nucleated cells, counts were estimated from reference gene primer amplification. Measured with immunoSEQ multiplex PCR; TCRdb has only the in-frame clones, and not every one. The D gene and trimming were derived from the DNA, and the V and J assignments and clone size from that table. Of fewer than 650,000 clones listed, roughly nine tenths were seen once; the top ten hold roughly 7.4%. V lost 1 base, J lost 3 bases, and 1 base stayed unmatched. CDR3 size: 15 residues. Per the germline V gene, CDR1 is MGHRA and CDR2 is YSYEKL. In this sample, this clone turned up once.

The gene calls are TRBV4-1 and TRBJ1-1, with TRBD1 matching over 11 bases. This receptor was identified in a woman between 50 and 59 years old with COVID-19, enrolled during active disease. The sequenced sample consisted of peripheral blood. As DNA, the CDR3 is TGCGCCAGCAGCCAAGGGGGACAGGGGGACACTGAAGCTTTCTTT. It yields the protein CASSQGGQGDTEAFF.